The source of this T cell receptor beta chain is a study of CD8+ T cells in alopecia areata. This clone was counted only a few times. Trimming removed 6 bases from V and 5 bases from J, with 11 bases in between. CDR3 length: 13 residues. Germline loops: CDR1 SQVTM, CDR2 ANQGSEA. Treatment reported: oral pan-JAK inhibitor, 5-10 mg twice daily. RNA, once extracted, was reverse transcribed into cDNA for use as the sequencing template. TCRdb's copy holds only in-frame clones and misses some; the assay was immunoSEQ multiplex PCR. This table holds 110,000 or so clones, roughly three fifths found once. The clonotype was recovered from a human donor with alopecia areata. Sequences were derived from CD4+ T cells sorted from blood, sampled at week 24, from a patient treated with tofacitinib. The chain couples TRBV29-1 to TRBJ1-6; D ambiguous. Written as DNA, the CDR3 is TGCAGCGTCGCCCGGGAGAATAATTCACCCCTCCACTTT. Protein: CSVARENNSPLHF.